Below, 17 T cell receptor beta chains from the same sample are listed, as sequenced in a study of vaccination effects on CD4 cells after COVID-19. These receptors have no known antigen. ViraFEST assay sequencing came after antigen-specific CD4+ T cells were expanded with viral peptide pools. Cultured cells yielded isolated CD4+ T cells after 10 to 11 days. Each participant was administered two doses of either the BNT162b2 or the mRNA-1273 vaccine. Repertoires were generated with immunoSEQ multiplex PCR, while TCRdb's copy carries only in-frame clones and drops some. The data hold 55,000 to 70,000 clones, with about 80% observed a single time. Source: CD4+ T cells from PBMCs cultured with HCoV-OC43 spike peptides, taken after COVID-19 vaccination. Subset indicated: HCoV-OC43 spike overlapping peptide pool stimulation. The receptors here all came from a human donor who received a COVID-19 vaccine.

This chain links TRBV11-2 with TRBJ2-3; D remains ambiguous. Germline loops: CDR1 SGHAT, CDR2 FQNNGV. The CDR3 has 14 residues. Trimming took 2 bases from V and 1 from J, leaving 7 bases between them. The CDR3 DNA sequence: TGTGCCAGCAGCTTACCGGGCCGCACAGATACGCAGTATTTT. Translation gives CASSLPGRTDTQYF. The entire variable domain, with the rest obtained from reference TRBV11-2 and TRBJ2-3, is as follows: EAGVAQSPRYKIIEKRQSVAFWCNPISGHATLYWYQQILGQGPKLLIQFQNNGVVDDSQLPKDRFSAERLKGVDSTLKIQPAKLEDSAVYLCASSLPGRTDTQYFGPGTRLTVL.

The sample holds a few counts of this clone. The chain links TRBV15 to TRBJ1-3, with 8 bases matching TRBD1. The CDR3 extends over 13 amino acids. V gave up 8 bases and J gave up 3 bases; unmatched junction bases: 3. Germline V gives CDR1 LNHNV, CDR2 YYDKDF (reference sequence). The CDR3 DNA sequence: TGTGCCACCGGACAGGGAAGTGGAAACACCATATATTTT. Its translation: CATGQGSGNTIYF.

This clone showed up just once. CDR3 region: CASSERAYEQYV. The CDR3 DNA reads as TGTGCCAGCAGTGAACGTGCCTACGAGCAGTACGTC. The chain recombines TRBV2 with TRBJ2-7; D call uncertain. CDR1 is SNHLY and CDR2 is FYNNEI in the germline V gene. The CDR3 consists of 12 residues. The V end was cut by 2 bases, the J end by 2 bases, with 4 bases between.

This clone occurred once. The gene calls are TRBV11-3 and TRBJ1-1, with 8 bases lining up with TRBD1. CDR1 is SGHNT, CDR2 YENEEA, per germline. This CDR3 spans 14 amino acids. The J segment lost 3 bases and the V segment lost 5 bases, leaving 5 bases of the junction unmatched. This chain's CDR3 is CASSRRGPDTEAFF. The CDR3 nucleotides read TGTGCCAGCAGCCGCAGGGGGCCGGACACTGAAGCTTTCTTT.

This clone was seen a handful of times. This sequence joins TRBV30 and TRBJ1-6; no definite D call. The CDR3 length is 17 residues. Between the trimmed V and J ends, which lost 2 bases and 12 bases, there was a span of 26 bases. CDR1 GTSNPN and CDR2 SVGIG come from the germline V gene (reference sequence). CDR3 DNA: TGTGCCTGGAGTTACGGCCTGGATTCTCACCGCAATATACCCCTCCACTTT. This sequence encodes CAWSYGLDSHRNIPLHF.

The chain employs TRBV25-1 and TRBJ2-2; 9 bases are shared with TRBD1. CDR1 is MGHDK and CDR2 is SYGVNS in the germline V gene. CDR3 size: 16 residues. The V and J ends lost 5 bases and 4 bases, in that order; junction bases with no gene match: 8. The CDR3 nucleotides read TGTGCCAGCAGTCGAGCCGGGACAGGGAGCACCGGGGAGCTGTTTTTT. This sequence encodes CASSRAGTGSTGELFF.

This clone has just a few counts. The gene calls are TRBV2 and TRBJ2-4; 9 bases map to TRBD2. This CDR3 is built from 15 residues. The V gene's germline CDR1 is SNHLY and CDR2 FYNNEI. Losses at the gene ends were 4 bases for V and 4 bases for J; bases not matched to a gene: 5. The DNA for the CDR3 is TGTGCCAGCAGTGGGGTTCTAGCGGGGAAAAACATTCAGTACTTC. It codes for CASSGVLAGKNIQYF.

The CDR3 loop is CSVGYNEQFF. The CDR3 DNA reads as TGCAGCGTTGGATACAATGAGCAGTTCTTC. This chain connects TRBV29-1 to TRBJ2-1; D uncertain. The CDR3 is 10 residues long. V lost 4 bases and J 4 bases, leaving 2 bases between the germline ends. Germline V gene data show CDR1 as SQVTM and CDR2 as ANQGSEA.

The chain employs TRBV7-3 and TRBJ1-6, with D unresolved. This CDR3 has 15 amino acids. Per the germline V gene, CDR1 is SGHTA and CDR2 is FQGTGA. V shed 1 base and J shed 0 bases, with 4 bases lying between them. This CDR3 reads CASSLSSSYNSPLHF. The CDR3 bases are TGTGCCAGCAGCTTAAGCAGCTCCTATAATTCACCCCTCCACTTT.

V and J are TRBV6-6 and TRBJ2-3; D uncertain. This CDR3 comprises 13 residues. Trimming cost V 6 bases and J 3 bases, with 10 bases left between them. Germline values: CDR1 MNHNY, CDR2 SVGAGI (reference sequence). CDR3 sequence reads: CASRVESTDTQYF. As DNA, the CDR3 is TGTGCCAGCAGAGTTGAATCGACAGATACGCAGTATTTT.

This clone has just a few counts. The V and J genes are TRBV7-3 and TRBJ1-3; D remains unclear. Germline V gene sequence: CDR1 SGHTA, CDR2 FQGTGA. The germline V and J ends were trimmed by 0 bases and 4 bases, with 4 bases remaining between them. The CDR3 spans 13 residues. CDR3 sequence (DNA): TGTGCCAGCAGCTTAACGGACGGAAACACCATATATTTT. It translates to CASSLTDGNTIYF.

The chain links TRBV28 to TRBJ1-2, with D hard to call. V dropped 4 bases and J dropped 1 base, with 13 bases sitting between them. The germline CDR1 and CDR2 sequences are MDHEN and SYDVKM. The CDR3 contains 15 residues. The CDR3 sequence is CASSSSGYLNYGYTF. The CDR3 DNA reads TGTGCCAGCAGTTCCAGTGGGTACCTTAACTATGGCTACACCTTC.

The chain is built from TRBV18 and TRBJ1-2; D might be TRBD1 (5 bases). Trimming shortened V by 1 base and J by 0 bases, and 15 bases separated the two germline ends. Germline V CDR1 and CDR2: KGHSH, LQKENI. The CDR3 loop spans 17 amino acids. The CDR3 loop is CASSPLRETGANYGYTF. CDR3 DNA: TGTGCCAGCTCACCACTTAGGGAAACAGGAGCTAACTATGGCTACACCTTC. The complete variable domain, with remaining parts taken from reference TRBV18 and TRBJ1-2, reads NAGVMQNPRHLVRRRGQEARLRCSPMKGHSHVYWYRQLPEEGLKFMVYLQKENIIDESGMPKERFSAEFPKEGPSILRIQQVVRGDSAAYFCASSPLRETGANYGYTFGSGTRLTVV.

CDR3 coding DNA: TGCAGCGCCACGAGGGACGTGGGTTTTAATGAAAAACTGTTTTTT. It translates to CSATRDVGFNEKLFF. The chain employs TRBV29-1 and TRBJ1-4; D is perhaps TRBD1 (5 bases). The CDR3 runs to 15 residues. The V and J ends lost 7 bases and 4 bases respectively, with 19 bases between them. The germline V gene has CDR1 SQVTM and CDR2 ANQGSEA.

This rearrangement joins TRBV14 to TRBJ2-4; D might be TRBD1 or TRBD2, each matching 6 bases. Germline V lookup: CDR1 SGHDN, CDR2 FVKESK. The CDR3 covers 14 residues. V was pared by 0 bases and J by 7 bases, with 10 bases between. CDR3 residues: CASSQDTGRNIQYF. CDR3 bases: TGTGCCAGCAGCCAAGATACAGGGAGGAACATTCAGTACTTC.

The V gene is TRBV6-2 or TRBV6-3, the J gene TRBJ2-7; D call uncertain. V lost 2 bases and J lost 2, with 7 bases in between. This CDR3 comprises 13 residues. Germline CDR1 MNHEY, CDR2 SVGEGT. The CDR3: CASSYRSTYEQYV. The CDR3 DNA is TGTGCCAGCAGTTACAGGTCGACCTACGAGCAGTACGTC.

This clone occurred once. The chain's CDR3 is CASTGADGGEAFF. CDR3 nucleotides: TGCGCCAGCACAGGGGCAGATGGCGGTGAAGCTTTCTTT. This chain joins TRBV4-3 and TRBJ1-1, with D possibly being TRBD1 (6 bases). Germline CDR1 reads LGHNA; CDR2 reads YSLEER. Deletions cut 7 bases from V and 7 bases from J, with 16 bases between. The CDR3 is 13 residues long.